This entry features one TCR beta chain sequence. The CDR3 extends over 16 amino acids. Trimming removed 2 bases at V and 3 bases at J, with 16 bases between. The germline gives CDR1 SGHAT, CDR2 FQNNGV. Original data processing: Nucleated cell counts were estimated from reference gene primer amplification. Libraries were prepared by immunoSEQ multiplex PCR; TCRdb keeps only in-frame clonotypes and omits some of them. That table is the source of V, J and clone size, and D and trimming were worked out from the DNA. The sample lists 250,000 to 400,000 clones; about 88% were seen once. The data originate from a study of blood T cell repertoires in COVID-19. Study-level information: Acute and convalescent COVID-19 specimens originated in the United States, Italy and Spain.

Cohort placement rested on clinical history that participants reported themselves. The gene calls are TRBV11-2 and TRBJ1-2, with D possibly being TRBD1 (5 bases). This TCR derives from a man between 60 and 75 years old who had recovered from COVID-19. The sample comprised PBMCs or T cells enriched from blood (not recorded which). The CDR3 sequence is CASSLPGVRGDYGYTF. Here the CDR3 DNA reads TGTGCCAGCAGCTTACCGGGGGTGAGAGGGGACTATGGCTACACCTTC.